This T cell receptor beta chain was captured by sequencing in a study of response to subunit inactivated influenza vaccine. Points from the study as a whole: A suggestion made by the authors is that each seasonal influenza vaccination recruits few new T cells.

TCRdb analysed the RT-PCR reads with MiXCR anew, one entry per CDR3 protein. The sample shows about 570,000 distinct CDR3 sequences, around 10% of them seen only once. J was trimmed by 1 base and V by 7 bases; bases with no gene match: 6. CDR3 length: 15 residues. Germline lookup yields CDR1 SQVTM and CDR2 ANQGSEA. This clonotype was recorded a few times. The antigen is not known. A further study also used this sample, focusing on T cells expressing NK-cell markers. That source reports: In generating TCR beta cDNA, 5'RACE template switching with UMIs was used. It was sorted CD3+CD56+NKG2C+, CD3+CD56+NKG2C- and CD3+CD56-NKG2C+ T cells that supplied the TCR beta repertoires. Seven HCMV-seropositive donors and one seronegative donor made up the eight sequenced donors. There remained a lack of clarity about HCMV specificity of expanded NKG2C+ T cell clones.

The sequence derives from a man aged 45-60 years who received an inactivated influenza vaccine. The rearrangement uses TRBV29-1 and TRBJ2-6; 8 bases align to TRBD1. This sample comprised PBMCs from blood, obtained on the day of vaccination. Written as DNA, the CDR3 is TGCAGCGCAGGACAGGGCTCATCTGGGGCCAACGTCCTGACTTTC. This translates into CSAGQGSSGANVLTF.